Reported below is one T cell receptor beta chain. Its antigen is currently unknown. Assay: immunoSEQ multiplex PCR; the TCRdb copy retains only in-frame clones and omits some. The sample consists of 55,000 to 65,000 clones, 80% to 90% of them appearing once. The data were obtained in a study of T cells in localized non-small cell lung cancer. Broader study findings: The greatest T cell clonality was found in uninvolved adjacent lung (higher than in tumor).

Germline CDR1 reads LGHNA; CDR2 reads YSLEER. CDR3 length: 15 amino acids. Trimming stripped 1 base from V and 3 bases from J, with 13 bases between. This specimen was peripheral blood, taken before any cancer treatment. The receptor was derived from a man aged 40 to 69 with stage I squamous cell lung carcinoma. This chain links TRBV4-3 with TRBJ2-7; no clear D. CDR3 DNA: TGCGCCAGCAGCCAAGGCCTGGAGTCCTTCTACGAGCAGTACTTC. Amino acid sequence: CASSQGLESFYEQYF.